This TCR beta chain was identified in a study of CD4 T cells in relation to SARS-CoV-2 and coronaviruses. The repertoire was sequenced with immunoSEQ multiplex PCR; TCRdb's copy has only in-frame clones and lacks some. This sample has about 19,000 clones, with 70% to 80% found just once. As to this clone: Its cognate antigen is unknown.

Before the COVID-19 pandemic, during about 2010-2018, CD4+ T cells were taken from unexposed donors. After ten to eleven days of culture, CD4+ T cells were isolated. Germline-derived CDR1 and CDR2 are MGHDK and SYGVNS. Trimming removed 3 bases from V and 3 bases from J, with 12 bases in between. This CDR3 has 14 amino acids. The clonotype comes from a human donor in good health. This chain uses TRBV25-1 with TRBJ2-7, with a weak D call TRBD1 (5 bases). The sequenced material came from CD4+ T cells from PBMCs, cultured in vitro. The CDR3, as DNA: TGTGCCAGCAGTGAGTGGGGCGCCGACTACGAGCAGTACTTC. It encodes CASSEWGADYEQYF.